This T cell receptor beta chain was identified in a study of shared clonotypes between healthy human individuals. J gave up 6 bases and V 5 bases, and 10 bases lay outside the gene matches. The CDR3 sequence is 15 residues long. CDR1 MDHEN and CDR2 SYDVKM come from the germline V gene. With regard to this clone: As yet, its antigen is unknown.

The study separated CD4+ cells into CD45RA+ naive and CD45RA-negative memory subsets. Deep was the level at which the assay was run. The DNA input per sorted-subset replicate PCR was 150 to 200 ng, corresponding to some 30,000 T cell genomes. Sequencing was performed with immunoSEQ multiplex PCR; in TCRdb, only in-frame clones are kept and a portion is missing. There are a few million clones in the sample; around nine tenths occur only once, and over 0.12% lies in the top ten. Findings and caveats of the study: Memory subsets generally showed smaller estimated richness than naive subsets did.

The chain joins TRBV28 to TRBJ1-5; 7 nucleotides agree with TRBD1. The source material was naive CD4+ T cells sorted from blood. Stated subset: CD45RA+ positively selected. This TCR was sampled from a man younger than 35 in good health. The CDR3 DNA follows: TGTGCCAGCAGTACCAGGGACAGCTGGGGTCAGCCCCAGCATTTT. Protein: CASSTRDSWGQPQHF. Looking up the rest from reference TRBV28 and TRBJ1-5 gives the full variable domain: DVKVTQSSRYLVKRTGEKVFLECVQDMDHENMFWYRQDPGLGLRLIYFSYDVKMKEKGDIPEGYSVSREKKERFSLILESASTNQTSMYLCASSTRDSWGQPQHFGDGTRLSIL.